This T cell receptor beta chain was retrieved from a study of CD8+CD57+ T cells in acquired aplastic anemia. Genomic DNA templated the TCR beta VDJ and CDR3 profiling. MiXCR, run by TCRdb on the reads, gives a single entry per CDR3 protein. The table lists around 200,000 distinct CDR3 sequences, 61% of them singletons. Germline CDR1 WSHSY, CDR2 SAAADI. The CDR3 contains 11 residues. V shed 7 bases and J shed 5 bases, with 7 bases lying between them. Sequencing input: sorted CD4+, CD8+, or CD8+CD57+ T cells (not recorded which) from PBMCs. This receptor was taken from a human donor in good health. V is TRBV10-2 and J is TRBJ2-3; D is unclear. Here the CDR3 reads CASTQRDTQYF. DNA for the CDR3: TGCGCCAGCACACAGCGAGATACGCAGTATTTT.